One sample yielded the 13 T cell receptor beta chains listed below, sequenced in a study of kidney transplant recipient with SARS-CoV-2 infection. TCRdb independently ran MiXCR on the reads; one entry per CDR3 protein. The repertoire holds 200,000 to 250,000 distinct CDR3 sequences, with around 28% as singletons. The sequences come from a blood sample, collected at baseline and on day 111 from a kidney transplant recipient. The receptors come from a male patient in his 30s who had COVID-19 and was a kidney transplant recipient. Some T cells may be graft donor cells.

This clonotype was detected ten times or more. The V gene is TRBV28, the J gene TRBJ2-7; the match to TRBD2 covers 7 bases. The CDR3 spans 14 residues. The trim removed 0 bases at V and 6 bases at J, leaving 5 bases unmatched. The germline CDR1 and CDR2 sequences are MDHEN and SYDVKM. The CDR3 region is CASSLWGTNSEQYF. The CDR3 coding sequence is TGTGCCAGCAGTTTATGGGGGACTAACTCCGAGCAGTACTTC.

This clonotype was observed at least ten times. The chain joins TRBV19 to TRBJ1-3; no definite D call. V gave up 5 bases and J gave up 0 bases, with 14 bases separating them. The V gene's germline CDR1 is LNHDA and CDR2 SQIVND (reference sequence). This CDR3 has 16 amino acids. The CDR3 DNA reads as TGTGCCAGTAGTGTCGTCGGTGGTACCTCTGGAAACACCATATATTTT. Residues: CASSVVGGTSGNTIYF.

About this clonotype itself: A much bigger clone sits one base away, suggesting this may be a read error. The chain links TRBV6-5 to TRBJ2-5; 8 nucleotides align to TRBD1. The CDR3 is 16 amino acids. From germline, CDR1 is MNHEY and CDR2 SVGAGI. This CDR3 is CTSSYSYTGGMETQYF. The CDR3 DNA is TGTACCAGCAGTTACTCGTACACAGGGGGAATGGAGACCCAGTACTTC.

At least ten counts were recorded for this clonotype. The chain combines TRBV6-6 with TRBJ2-3; 12 bases are shared with TRBD2. V lost 6 bases to trimming and J lost 0 bases; unmatched junction nucleotides: 4. Germline lookup yields CDR1 MNHNY and CDR2 SVGAGI (reference sequence). The CDR3 spans 16 residues. In nucleotides, the CDR3 is TGTGCCAGCAGACTACTAGCGGGAGGAAGCACAGATACGCAGTATTTT. This gives the protein CASRLLAGGSTDTQYF.

This clonotype occurred many times. An end of the junction differs from the germline gene, which may be a read error. V and J are TRBV7-1 and TRBJ2-6, with a possible D match to TRBD1 (5 bases). TRBV7-1 is sorted into the ORF group, with uncertain function. This CDR3 is 19 amino acids long. Here the CDR3 DNA reads TGTGCCAGCAGCACTGAAAGGTCACGAGGACAAAGTCGGGCCAACGTCATGACTTTC. It encodes CASSTERSRGQSRANVMTF.

This clonotype was seen at least ten times. The chain recombines TRBV6-2 or TRBV6-3 with TRBJ1-1, with a possible D match to TRBD1 (5 bases). Looked up from germline, CDR1 is MNHEY and CDR2 is SVGEGT. V was clipped by 8 bases and J by 4 bases, with 14 bases between them. CDR3 length: 13 amino acids. The CDR3 DNA reads as TGTGCCAGCGGTATTACCGGGGCCACTGAAGCTTTCTTT. Residues: CASGITGATEAFF.

The rearrangement uses TRBV9 and TRBJ2-1, with D possibly TRBD2 on 7 matching bases. V lost 3 bases and J lost 5, with 21 bases in between. The CDR3 totals 17 residues. The germline V gene encodes CDR1 SGDLS and CDR2 YYNGEE. Written as DNA, the CDR3 is TGTGCCAGCAGCGGACACGGGGAGGCGGGGGCTCACAATGAGCAGTTCTTC. Its translation: CASSGHGEAGAHNEQFF.

This clonotype occurred many times. This rearrangement joins TRBV20-1 to TRBJ2-7; D is possibly TRBD2 (5 bases). Trimming shortened V by 5 bases and J by 0 bases, and 14 bases separated the two germline ends. Germline V gives CDR1 DFQATT, CDR2 SNEGSKA (reference sequence). The CDR3 totals 14 residues. This chain's CDR3 is CSALDSLTSYEQYF. CDR3 coding DNA: TGCAGTGCTTTGGACTCGCTTACCTCCTACGAGCAGTACTTC.

In this sample, this clonotype turned up many times. The rearrangement links TRBV8-2 to TRBJ2-6. TRBV8-2 is designated a pseudogene. The length of the CDR3 is 17 residues. CDR3: CGTALRITQSRANVLTF. The CDR3 DNA reads TGTGGCACGGCTCTCAGGATAACACAAAGTCGGGCCAACGTCCTGACTTTC.

Of note for this clonotype: This may stem from a read error, because a much larger clone lies one nucleotide away. The gene calls are TRBV19 and TRBJ1-4, with D hard to call. The CDR3 spans 17 residues. Germline V gene data show CDR1 as LNHDA and CDR2 as SQIVND (reference sequence). CDR3 nucleotides: TGTGCCGGTAGTATATTTACTCTCGAAGGTAGTAATGAAAAACTGTTTTTT. It yields the protein CAGSIFTLEGSNEKLFF.

Worth noting for this clonotype: Being one base from a much bigger clone, this may be a read error. V and J are TRBV6-1 and TRBJ1-5; tentatively, D is TRBD1 (6 bases). Germline V lookup: CDR1 MNHNS, CDR2 SASEGT. The CDR3 length is 13 residues. The V end was cut by 6 bases, the J end by 7 bases, with 13 bases between. In nucleotides, the CDR3 is TGTGCCAGCAGACCAGCAGGGGTACAGCCCCAGCATTTT. Its translation is CASRPAGVQPQHF.

Concerning this clonotype itself: Given a much more abundant clone one base away, this may be a read error. The chain joins TRBV4-1 to TRBJ1-1, with 8 bases fitting TRBD1. This CDR3 has 17 amino acids. From germline, CDR1 is MGHRA and CDR2 YSYEKL. The CDR3 region has the DNA TGCGCCGGCAGCCAAGATTCGGGACAGGCGATCGGGACTGAAGCTTTCTTT. The encoded protein is CAGSQDSGQAIGTEAFF.

Notes on this clonotype: A read error is likely, as this CDR3 ends without the conserved phenylalanine or tryptophan. The limits of the CDR3 on the DNA are not certain, so only TCRdb's listed CDR3 is given. CDR3 sequence reads: CASSSGYQETQYL. This chain joins TRBV21-1 and TRBJ2-5; the table's D call TRBD2 went unverified against the DNA. TRBV21-1 is classified as a pseudogene. Both ends counted, the CDR3 spans 13 residues.